The clone carrying this T cell receptor (beta chain) was detected many times. The record originates from a study of blood T cells in healthy people across ages. On the study more broadly: Template switching caught about one barcoded beta molecule for each two T cells.

With a J-beta primer mix and a sample-barcoded 5' primer, a second PCR ran about 6 to 11 cycles. A single record per CDR3 protein comes from TCRdb applying MiXCR to the 5' RACE reads. This repertoire shows around 900,000 distinct CDR3 sequences, roughly 26% found once; its top ten account for roughly 17%. The germline V gene has CDR1 LNHNV and CDR2 YYDKDF (reference sequence). There are 17 residues in the CDR3. V lost 1 base to trimming and J lost 4 bases, with 17 bases between them. Sequencing was performed on blood. The chain joins TRBV15 to TRBJ1-5; possible D gene TRBD1, 6 bases. This TCR derives from a woman at least 80 years old in good health. The CDR3 DNA reads as TGTGCCACCAGCAGAGTAGTATCGGGCAGGGGAAATCAGCCCCAGCATTTT. Its translation is CATSRVVSGRGNQPQHF.